This is a list of T cell receptor beta chains from one sample in a study of T cells in Graves' hyperthyroidism and ophthalmopathy. A single record per CDR3 protein comes from TCRdb applying MiXCR to the multiplex PCR reads. Among roughly 700,000 distinct CDR3 sequences listed, 14% were seen once. Material for sequencing was blood. The receptors originated from a woman younger than 30 with Graves' hyperthyroidism. The CDR3 runs from the conserved cysteine through the conserved F or W. Fields, in order: V gene, D gene, J gene, CDR3 protein. A D gene is named only where the DNA matches it firmly.

TRBV29-1	.	TRBJ1-1	CSVGQAPNTEAFF
TRBV30	.	TRBJ1-1	CAWRGRGNTEAFF
TRBV6-5	.	TRBJ1-1	CASSYGGGAFF
TRBV4-1	TRBD1	TRBJ2-2	CASSQGRGRTNTGELFF
TRBV12-3/TRBV12-4	TRBD2	TRBJ2-1	CASSPPSTSGRMDEQFF
TRBV28	TRBD1	TRBJ1-5	CASRTGSQPQHF
TRBV27	.	TRBJ2-2	CASSFIESGELFF
TRBV5-4	TRBD2	TRBJ2-3	CASSLGGSGADTQYF
TRBV27	.	TRBJ2-7	CASSPWGSTYEQYF
TRBV9	.	TRBJ2-7	CASKAGESSYEQYF
TRBV30	TRBD1	TRBJ1-2	CAWRIQGALGYGYTF
TRBV20-1	.	TRBJ2-3	CSARKTGGRSTDTQYF
TRBV12-3/TRBV12-4	TRBD2	TRBJ2-1	CASGKRIAGGPYNEQFF
TRBV20-1	.	TRBJ2-2	CSARSAQGNTGELFF
TRBV10-3	TRBD1	TRBJ1-1	CAIRGRLGQGGTEAFF
TRBV7-8	TRBD2	TRBJ2-5	CASAGGEGETQYF
TRBV7-2	.	TRBJ2-5	CASSLSTETQYF
TRBV2	.	TRBJ1-5	CASSELAENQPQHF
TRBV12-3/TRBV12-4	TRBD1	TRBJ1-1	CASSRDRGRGEAFF
TRBV28	TRBD1	TRBJ2-7	CASSSSGQGDHEQYF
TRBV20-1	TRBD1	TRBJ2-7	CSASRQGVVTYEQYF
TRBV18	.	TRBJ1-5	CASSPSGPGTNQPQHF
TRBV18	.	TRBJ2-2	CASTTVTSTGELFF
TRBV28	.	TRBJ2-2	CASSPPGRMNTGELFF
TRBV7-9	.	TRBJ2-1	CASSFAELEQFF
TRBV3-1	TRBD2	TRBJ2-7	CASSPPLAAEQYF
TRBV20-1	.	TRBJ2-1	CSAKRLVLGNEQFF
TRBV6-1	.	TRBJ1-4	CASSPDRSNEKLFF
TRBV16	.	TRBJ1-2	CASSHKPTANYGYTF
TRBV18	TRBD1	TRBJ2-7	CASSPETGSSYEQYF
TRBV24-1	.	TRBJ2-5	CATSSQGGGTQETQYF
TRBV12-3/TRBV12-4	TRBD2	TRBJ2-7	CASRFGTSVYEQYF
TRBV5-5	.	TRBJ1-4	CASSLSGPLNEKLFF
TRBV25-1	.	TRBJ1-4	CASSERTEEKLFF
TRBV2	.	TRBJ1-1	CASLVRTEAFF
TRBV12-3/TRBV12-4	TRBD2	TRBJ2-3	CASSFIAGRTDTQYF
TRBV7-8	.	TRBJ2-1	CASSLRIPLGNEQFF
TRBV24-1	TRBD2	TRBJ2-1	CATSDPSGRAHNEQFF
TRBV5-1	.	TRBJ1-1	CASSLRVSGNTEAFF
TRBV6-1	TRBD1	TRBJ2-7	CASSGTGASSDEQYF
TRBV2	.	TRBJ2-1	CASSDTGIYNEQFF
TRBV6-1	.	TRBJ2-7	CASSAGPGSSYEQYF
TRBV7-2	TRBD2	TRBJ2-7	CASSSVAGGQSEQYF
TRBV7-2	TRBD1	TRBJ2-7	CASSLEGQGPYEQYF
TRBV7-2	.	TRBJ1-5	CASSLGAGNQPQHF
TRBV7-8	.	TRBJ1-3	CASSLGGRDTIYF
TRBV20-1	.	TRBJ2-1	CSARDPGGGHFYNEQFF
TRBV11-3	.	TRBJ2-7	CASSLEAGVDYEQYF
TRBV5-1	TRBD1	TRBJ2-7	CASSLEPAGGSYEQYF
TRBV6-1	TRBD2	TRBJ2-7	CASSERVGLLAGGNYEQYF
TRBV27	TRBD2	TRBJ2-5	CASSSPSGSGETQYF
TRBV28	TRBD1	TRBJ2-7	CASRGPGQGAYEQYF